The text below deals with one T cell receptor (beta chain). The antigen is not known. Using immunoSEQ multiplex PCR, the repertoire was profiled, and TCRdb retains in-frame clones only, with some absent. The data contain 90,000 to 100,000 clones, about 90% of them singletons. The data were obtained in a study of T cell responses to AZD1222 COVID-19 vaccine. Study-level points and caveats: Among the donors, most were white British and more were female, and clonal diversity was possibly underestimated.

The specimen was peripheral blood, collected on day 0 of AZD1222 vaccination. The TCR sequence derives from an adult in good health.

For the CDR3, the DNA is TGTGCCAGCGGACAGGGAAATCAGCCCCAGCATTTT. Translation gives CASGQGNQPQHF. The J gene is TRBJ1-5, the V gene TRBV12-3 or TRBV12-4, with 8 positions matching TRBD1. J was trimmed by 4 bases and V by 8 bases; bases with no gene match: 1. There are 12 residues in the CDR3.